This T cell receptor (beta chain) emerged from a study of blood T cell repertoires in COVID-19. The wider study: Both acute and convalescent COVID-19 samples were obtained from the United States, Italy and Spain. In each case, the material was cDNA or gDNA derived from T cells, B-cell-depleted T cells, or PBMCs.

Only in-frame clones appear in the TCRdb table, and some are missing; sequencing was by immunoSEQ multiplex PCR. The profile shows roughly 150,000 clones, roughly nine tenths of them singletons. CDR3 length: 15 amino acids. Germline CDR1 LGHDT, CDR2 YNNKEL (reference sequence). Trimming took 3 bases from V and 8 from J; bases not matched to a gene: 10. The chain is built from TRBV3-1 (or the pseudogene TRBV3-2) and TRBJ2-1, with 7 bases that match TRBD2. The sample taken for sequencing was peripheral blood. The origin of this receptor is a woman aged 70-85 years with acute or convalescent COVID-19. The CDR3 protein is CASSQAGTIIDEQFF. DNA for the CDR3: TGTGCCAGCAGCCAGGCCGGGACTATCATCGATGAGCAGTTCTTC.